This T cell receptor (beta chain) was profiled in a study of beta chain features in type 1 diabetes. The germline gives CDR1 SGHTA, CDR2 FQGNSA. The CDR3 spans 16 residues. With V trimmed by 1 base and J by 7 bases, 10 bases remained unmatched. Naive, central memory, regulatory and stem cell-like memory cells within the CD4+ compartment were sorted using CD45RO/CCR7/CD25/CD127/CD95/CD27. The isolated RNA, all of it, was reverse transcribed, so expressed TCRB transcripts were what got sequenced. Generated by immunoSEQ multiplex PCR, the TCRdb table keeps only in-frame clones and is missing some. The repertoire holds 150,000 to 190,000 clones, with less than 9.5% as singletons.

The chain uses TRBV7-2 and TRBJ2-1, with 7 bases fitting TRBD1. This clonotype was obtained from a man between 18 and 29 years old in good health. The sequenced sample consisted of central memory CD4+ T cells from blood. The CDR3 DNA sequence: TGTGCCAGCAGCTTAGAGCGACAGGGTCCAACGAATGAGCAGTTCTTC. It translates to CASSLERQGPTNEQFF.